Shown below are 14 T cell receptor beta chains from a single sample sequenced in a study of T cells expressing NK-cell markers. TCRdb re-called the 5' RACE reads and catalogs CDR3 proteins one per entry, DNA excluded. The table for this sample gives 130,000 to 150,000 distinct CDR3 sequences. Sequenced material: blood T cells: a sorted CD56 or NKG2C T cell subset, CD4+ or CD8+ T cells, or bulk PBMC T cells (not recorded which). The origin of the receptors is a man aged 18 to 29 in good health.

The chain recombines TRBV12-3 or TRBV12-4 with TRBJ2-1; absent DNA, TCRdb's TRBD1 call cannot be checked. The length of the CDR3 is 17 residues. The CDR3 reads CASTRPLAGNAYNEQFF.

The chain uses TRBV7-9 and TRBJ2-1; checking the TCRdb D call of TRBD1 is not possible without DNA. CDR3 length equals 16 residues. Germline V CDR1 and CDR2: SEHNR, FQNEAQ (reference sequence). CDR3 region: CASSITEGFAGHEQFF.

This chain joins TRBV7-2 and TRBJ1-1; TCRdb picks TRBD1, but there is no DNA to check that call. The CDR3 has 15 amino acids. Germline CDR1 SGHTA, CDR2 FQGNSA. CDR3 amino acids: CASSLASGGEIEAFF.

The chain is built from TRBV6-5 and TRBJ2-3; TCRdb lists TRBD2, though no DNA is available to test this call. The CDR3 has 16 residues. Germline V CDR1 and CDR2: MNHEY, SVGAGI. The CDR3 loop reads CASSPISGRHTDTQYF.

The rearrangement joins TRBV7-6 to TRBJ2-1; TCRdb calls TRBD2, which cannot be checked without DNA. Germline-derived CDR1 and CDR2 are SGHVS and FNYEAQ. The CDR3 extends over 12 amino acids. The CDR3 sequence: CASSSLAAEQFF.

The V call is TRBV10-3, the J call TRBJ2-2; TCRdb picks TRBD2, but there is no DNA to check that call. This CDR3 contains 14 residues. Per the germline V gene, CDR1 is ENHRY and CDR2 is SYGVKD. Here the CDR3 reads CAIRLEINTGELFF.

The V gene is TRBV6-1, the J gene TRBJ2-2; the TRBD2 assignment by TCRdb is unverifiable without DNA. The CDR3 runs to 14 residues. The germline gives CDR1 MNHNS, CDR2 SASEGT. The CDR3 region is CASSLRREMGELFF.

The genes are TRBV5-1 and TRBJ1-5; TCRdb selects TRBD1, and the lack of DNA leaves this call unchecked. Germline CDR1 SGHRS, CDR2 YFSETQ. CDR3 length: 18 amino acids. The CDR3 is CASIVGTVRGFRNQPQHF. Together with reference TRBV5-1 and TRBJ1-5, the CDR3 gives the full variable domain: KAGVTQTPRYLIKTRGQQVTLSCSPISGHRSVSWYQQTPGQGLQFLFEYFSETQRNKGNFPGRFSGRQFSNSRSEMNVSTLELGDSALYLCASIVGTVRGFRNQPQHFGDGTRLSIL.

The CDR3 loop is CASSRTVPETSTDTQYF. This chain uses TRBV3-1 with TRBJ2-3; the TCRdb call, TRBD1, lacks DNA for checking. CDR1 is LGHDT and CDR2 is YNNKEL in the germline V gene (reference sequence). The CDR3 consists of 17 residues.

V and J are TRBV4-1 and TRBJ1-6; TCRdb designates TRBD1, a call that cannot be tested without DNA. Per germline, CDR1 MGHRA and CDR2 YSYEKL. The CDR3 is 16 amino acids. The CDR3 protein is CASSQDPGLANSPLHF.

The chain uses TRBV2 and TRBJ2-7. The CDR3 totals 13 residues. Germline lookup yields CDR1 SNHLY and CDR2 FYNNEI. CDR3 protein: CASSDYSNYEQYF.

This chain connects TRBV5-6 to TRBJ1-5; the TRBD1 assignment by TCRdb is unverifiable without DNA. The CDR3 is made up of 14 amino acids. The germline V gene encodes CDR1 SGHDT and CDR2 YYEEEE. The CDR3: CASSSGQGWQPQHF.

The CDR3 is CASSGTTGTGANVLTF. This sequence joins TRBV9 and TRBJ2-6; the TRBD1 assignment by TCRdb is unverifiable without DNA. The CDR3 consists of 16 residues. Germline V gives CDR1 SGDLS, CDR2 YYNGEE.

The CDR3 sequence is CASRVATGNTEAFF. V is TRBV19 and J is TRBJ1-1; TCRdb reports TRBD1, a call that lacks DNA to check it against. This CDR3 is 14 amino acids long. Germline CDR1 is LNHDA and CDR2 is SQIVND (reference sequence). The whole variable domain, filled in from reference TRBV19 and TRBJ1-1, reads DGGITQSPKYLFRKEGQNVTLSCEQNLNHDAMYWYRQDPGQGLRLIYYSQIVNDFQKGDIAEGYSVSREKKESFPLTVTSAQKNPTAFYLCASRVATGNTEAFFGQGTRLTVV.